Each of the 25 T cell receptor beta chains below was sequenced from the same sample in a study of blood T cell repertoires in COVID-19. Clones were sequenced by immunoSEQ multiplex PCR, and TCRdb holds only the in-frame ones, with some missing. The repertoire holds approximately 69,000 clones, with 75% to 85% as singletons. The sample consisted of peripheral blood. The receptors here all came from a woman between 65 and 79 years old with acute or convalescent COVID-19.

The CDR3 protein is CASSSGTDIYEQYF. DNA of the CDR3: TGTGCCAGCTCATCCGGGACAGATATCTACGAGCAGTACTTC. The chain carries TRBV18 and TRBJ2-7; 7 bases map to TRBD1. The ends lost 5 bases at V and 3 bases at J; junction bases unmatched: 7. Germline-derived CDR1 and CDR2 are KGHSH and LQKENI. The CDR3 runs to 14 residues.

The J gene is TRBJ1-2, the V gene TRBV23-1; 7 bases are a match to TRBD1. TRBV23-1 is noted as an ORF with a role that remains uncertain. J was trimmed by 5 bases and V by 4 bases; bases with no gene match: 10. The CDR3 is 15 residues long. CDR3 bases: TGCGCCAGCAGTCCCTCGGGACAGACATTGTATGGCTACACCTTC. It yields the protein CASSPSGQTLYGYTF.

This clone was seen a single time. The genes are TRBV30 and TRBJ2-7; TRBD2 matches 15 bases. CDR3 length: 14 amino acids. The trim removed 1 base at V and 12 bases at J, leaving 7 bases unmatched. Germline-derived CDR1 and CDR2 are GTSNPN and SVGIG (reference sequence). In DNA form, the CDR3 reads TGTGCCTGGAGTGAGGGACTAGCGGGAGGCCTCCGGTACTTC. Protein sequence: CAWSEGLAGGLRYF.

The V and J genes are TRBV12-3 or TRBV12-4 and TRBJ2-5; 9 bases agree with TRBD1. This CDR3 is 13 amino acids long. The junction had 3 bases not matched to a gene; V was cut back by 4 bases and J by 6 bases. CDR3: CASSSDRGKTQYF. CDR3 bases: TGTGCCAGCAGTTCAGACAGGGGGAAGACCCAGTACTTC.

The chain recombines TRBV27 with TRBJ2-2, with 13 bases aligning to TRBD2. V lost 5 bases to trimming and J lost 0 bases; unmatched junction nucleotides: 12. The CDR3 is made up of 20 amino acids. Germline V lookup: CDR1 MNHEY, CDR2 SMNVEV (reference sequence). DNA of the CDR3: TGTGCCAGCAGTCGCACGGGACTAGCGGGGATATTACCGAACACCGGGGAGCTGTTTTTT. It specifies CASSRTGLAGILPNTGELFF.

The chain carries TRBV19 and TRBJ2-1; the D gene is possibly TRBD2 (6 bases). CDR3 length: 15 residues. Per the germline V gene, CDR1 is LNHDA and CDR2 is SQIVND (reference sequence). V was trimmed by 1 base and J by 0 bases, leaving 7 bases between them. CDR3 amino acids: CASSIAGASYNEQFF. The DNA of the CDR3 is TGTGCCAGTAGTATAGCGGGAGCCTCCTACAATGAGCAGTTCTTC.

The chain links TRBV28 to TRBJ2-1; tentative D call: TRBD2 (6 bases). Per the germline V gene, CDR1 is MDHEN and CDR2 is SYDVKM. The CDR3 covers 16 residues. Trimming stripped 6 bases from V and 3 bases from J, with 18 bases between. The DNA of the CDR3 is TGTGCCAGCAGCCCCCCCGGGGCGGGGTACTACAATGAGCAGTTCTTC. Translating it yields CASSPPGAGYYNEQFF.

The chain employs TRBV28 and TRBJ1-4; 8 bases line up with TRBD1. CDR1 is MDHEN, CDR2 SYDVKM, per germline. This CDR3 is built from 15 residues. Trimming cost V 6 bases and J 8 bases; bases outside gene matches: 11. The CDR3 DNA reads as TGTGCCAGCAGAAGACAGGGGAGGAACGGCGAAAAACTGTTTTTT. The encoded protein is CASRRQGRNGEKLFF. Drawing the rest from reference TRBV28 and TRBJ1-4, the complete variable domain is DVKVTQSSRYLVKRTGEKVFLECVQDMDHENMFWYRQDPGLGLRLIYFSYDVKMKEKGDIPEGYSVSREKKERFSLILESASTNQTSMYLCASRRQGRNGEKLFFGSGTQLSVL.

This chain uses TRBV2 with TRBJ2-1, with 8 positions matching TRBD2. This CDR3 has 15 residues. Germline V lookup: CDR1 SNHLY, CDR2 FYNNEI. V was clipped by 4 bases and J by 6 bases; unmatched bases: 8. Here the CDR3 DNA reads TGTGCCAGCAGTGCACGACTAGCGATCCCCAATGAGCAGTTCTTC. Translation: CASSARLAIPNEQFF.

The chain combines TRBV11-2 with TRBJ2-3; 10 bases align to TRBD1. Germline lookup yields CDR1 SGHAT and CDR2 FQNNGV. CDR3 length equals 18 residues. The V gene end was trimmed by 0 bases and the J gene end by 5 bases; junction bases not matched to a gene: 11. CDR3 nucleotides: TGTGCCAGCAGCTTAGACCCTCCGGGACAGGGGAATCAAGATACGCAGTATTTT. This codes for CASSLDPPGQGNQDTQYF.

The rearrangement links TRBV6-5 to TRBJ1-6; 8 bases line up with TRBD1. This CDR3 is 14 amino acids long. The germline CDR1 and CDR2 sequences are MNHEY and SVGAGI. Trimming took 6 bases from V and 7 from J; bases not matched to a gene: 5. CDR3: CASRPTGANSPLHF. CDR3 nucleotide sequence: TGTGCCAGCAGACCGACAGGGGCGAATTCACCCCTCCACTTT.

J is TRBJ1-4 and V is TRBV3-1 (or the pseudogene TRBV3-2), with D possibly matching TRBD1 (5 bases). CDR3 length equals 14 residues. Per germline, CDR1 LGHDT and CDR2 YNNKEL (reference sequence). Trimming removed 1 base from V and 10 bases from J, with 13 bases in between. The CDR3 loop reads CASSQAPGGGKLFF. As DNA, the CDR3 is TGTGCCAGCAGCCAAGCCCCTGGGGGGGGAAAACTGTTTTTT.

This clone was recorded once. The V gene is TRBV7-9, the J gene TRBJ2-5; maybe TRBD1 (6 bases). The V end lost 0 bases, the J end lost 1 base, and 18 bases lay between the germline ends. CDR3 size: 18 residues. Germline CDR1 is SEHNR and CDR2 is FQNEAQ (reference sequence). CDR3 DNA sequence: TGTGCCAGCAGCTTAGCGACCCGGGACACTAGAGCCCAAGAGACCCAGTACTTC. This sequence encodes CASSLATRDTRAQETQYF.

J is TRBJ1-2 and V is TRBV6-5; tentatively, D is TRBD1 (5 bases). CDR3 length: 15 residues. V lost 2 bases and J 4 bases, leaving 14 bases between the germline ends. Germline V gene sequence: CDR1 MNHEY, CDR2 SVGAGI. The DNA of the CDR3 is TGTGCCAGCAGTTACAATCGTGGGGGAGGCTATGGCTACACCTTC. Translation: CASSYNRGGGYGYTF.

CDR3 DNA sequence: TGTGCCAGCTCACCGTGGGGGGCCTATAATTCACCCCTCCACTTT. Translated, it gives CASSPWGAYNSPLHF. The chain links TRBV18 to TRBJ1-6, with D perhaps matching TRBD1 (5 bases). CDR1 and CDR2 (germline): KGHSH, LQKENI. This CDR3 has 15 residues. V was trimmed by 3 bases and J by 2 bases, leaving 8 bases between them. Full variable domain (remainder filled in from reference TRBV18 and TRBJ1-6): NAGVMQNPRHLVRRRGQEARLRCSPMKGHSHVYWYRQLPEEGLKFMVYLQKENIIDESGMPKERFSAEFPKEGPSILRIQQVVRGDSAAYFCASSPWGAYNSPLHFGNGTRLTVT.

This chain links TRBV5-1 with TRBJ1-6, with D unclear. This CDR3 contains 15 residues. Per germline, CDR1 SGHRS and CDR2 YFSETQ. Trimming removed 4 bases from V and 0 bases from J, with 8 bases in between. For the CDR3, the DNA is TGCGCCAGCAGCCTACAGTTCTCCTATAATTCACCCCTCCACTTT. This gives the protein CASSLQFSYNSPLHF.

The chain is built from TRBV12-3 or TRBV12-4 and TRBJ1-3; D uncertain. CDR3 size: 13 residues. V lost 4 bases and J 4 bases, leaving 8 bases between the germline ends. This CDR3 is CASSSYSGNTIYF. The DNA of the CDR3 is TGTGCCAGCAGTTCTTACTCAGGAAACACCATATATTTT.

The V and J genes are TRBV6-2 or TRBV6-3 and TRBJ2-1, with TRBD2 matching over 9 bases. The CDR3 totals 15 residues. V was clipped by 6 bases and J by 9 bases; unmatched bases: 12. Germline V gives CDR1 MNHEY, CDR2 SVGEGT. The CDR3 loop reads CASSRIAGAKSEQFF. The CDR3 DNA is TGTGCCAGCAGCCGTATAGCGGGAGCAAAGAGTGAGCAGTTCTTC.

The rearrangement uses TRBV23-1 and TRBJ1-6; no clear D gene. TRBV23-1 is an ORF for which the function is uncertain. The CDR3 contains 15 residues. V was cut by 3 bases and J by 6 bases, with 12 bases left in between. CDR3 nucleotide sequence: TGCGCCAGCAGTCAGCCGGAGGCGGGTAATTCACCCCTCCACTTT. Translated: CASSQPEAGNSPLHF.

This clone was seen only once. The V gene is TRBV7-6, the J gene TRBJ2-1, with 7 positions matching TRBD2. CDR3 size: 16 residues. CDR1 and CDR2 from the germline V gene are SGHVS and FNYEAQ. Unmatched junction bases numbered 9, after V lost 3 bases and J lost 4 bases. CDR3 in amino acids: CASSLDLGTTYNEQFF. The CDR3 DNA reads as TGTGCCAGCAGCTTGGATCTGGGGACTACATACAATGAGCAGTTCTTC.

The chain is built from TRBV6-2 or TRBV6-3 and TRBJ1-3; D remains ambiguous. The CDR3 spans 13 residues. V lost 2 bases and J 0 bases, leaving 2 bases between the germline ends. Germline V gives CDR1 MNHEY, CDR2 SVGEGT. CDR3 nucleotide sequence: TGTGCCAGCAGTTACCTCTCTGGAAACACCATATATTTT. Its protein product is CASSYLSGNTIYF.

This chain joins TRBV5-6 and TRBJ1-3, with TRBD1 matching 8 bases. CDR3 size: 15 residues. Trimming took 0 bases from V and 3 from J; bases not matched to a gene: 2. CDR1 and CDR2 (germline): SGHDT, YYEEEE. CDR3 in amino acids: CASSLGQGFGNTIYF. As DNA, the CDR3 is TGTGCCAGCAGCTTGGGACAGGGGTTTGGAAACACCATATATTTT.

The rearrangement links TRBV4-1 to TRBJ2-7; maybe TRBD2 (6 bases). This CDR3 region has 14 residues. CDR1 is MGHRA, CDR2 YSYEKL, per germline. Trimming pared 2 bases from V and 9 bases from J, leaving 17 bases between. DNA for the CDR3: TGCGCCAGCAGCCAACTAATGGGGGGAGAGGCGCAGTACTTC. This encodes CASSQLMGGEAQYF.

The sample holds a few counts of this clone. V and J are TRBV7-9 and TRBJ2-1; possibly TRBD2 for D (6 bases). The CDR3 is made up of 14 amino acids. V was cut by 3 bases and J by 7 bases, with 13 bases left in between. Germline assignment: CDR1 SEHNR and CDR2 FQNEAQ (reference sequence). CDR3 region: CASSFRSGVNEQFF. CDR3 sequence (DNA): TGTGCCAGCAGCTTTAGGTCGGGGGTGAATGAGCAGTTCTTC. The entire variable domain, with the rest obtained from reference TRBV7-9 and TRBJ2-1, is as follows: DTGVSQNPRHKITKRGQNVTFRCDPISEHNRLYWYRQTLGQGPEFLTYFQNEAQLEKSRLLSDRFSAERPKGSFSTLEIQRTEQGDSAMYLCASSFRSGVNEQFFGPGTRLTVL.

The chain carries TRBV19 and TRBJ1-5; D unclear. V was trimmed by 4 bases and J by 6 bases, leaving 16 bases between them. CDR3 size: 15 residues. Germline assignment: CDR1 LNHDA and CDR2 SQIVND (reference sequence). The CDR3 DNA reads TGTGCCAGTAGTAAAGAGGTGCTAGTAGGTCAGCCCCAGCATTTT. This codes for CASSKEVLVGQPQHF.